A single sample is the source of the 22 T cell receptor beta chains below, sequenced in a study of blood T cell repertoires in COVID-19 (dated by TCRdb to about 2020). The library relied on the immunoSEQ multiplex PCR assay. TCRdb holds this immuneACCESS table with in-frame rearrangements only. Some clones are missing; in checked studies, unresolved V genes explain under half, and the rest has no known cause. Here the sample has around 130,000 clones; more than 75% occur a single time. The ten largest clonotypes hold around 5% of the sample. The sample comprised peripheral blood. The receptors here all came from a human donor in a cohort sampled during active COVID-19.

The rearrangement joins TRBV28 to TRBJ2-1, with 7 nucleotides matching TRBD2. V was pared by 8 bases and J by 9 bases, with 7 bases of the junction left unmatched. This CDR3 has 12 residues. Germline CDR1 reads MDHEN; CDR2 reads SYDVKM. The CDR3 DNA is TGTGCCAGCTGGGGGGGTATTGGTGAGCAGTTCTTC. Residues: CASWGGIGEQFF. The whole variable domain, remainder taken from reference TRBV28 and TRBJ2-1, is DVKVTQSSRYLVKRTGEKVFLECVQDMDHENMFWYRQDPGLGLRLIYFSYDVKMKEKGDIPEGYSVSREKKERFSLILESASTNQTSMYLCASWGGIGEQFFGPGTRLTVL.

This sequence joins TRBV5-3 and TRBJ2-4, with 11 nucleotides matching TRBD2. TRBV5-3 carries the ORF label, with uncertain function. Trimming at V came to 5 bases and at J to 0 bases, leaving 4 bases not matched to a gene. This CDR3 spans 16 amino acids. CDR3 DNA: TGTGCCAGAAGATCAGGGACTAGCGGAGCCAAAAACATTCAGTACTTC. Translated: CARRSGTSGAKNIQYF.

This clone has a handful of counts. The genes are TRBV28 and TRBJ1-4; D ambiguous. This CDR3 is built from 14 residues. CDR1 is MDHEN, CDR2 SYDVKM, per germline. V was pared by 5 bases and J by 5 bases, with 12 bases between. The DNA of the CDR3 is TGTGCCAGCAGTACTCAGAGGGAAAATGAAAAACTGTTTTTT. It encodes CASSTQRENEKLFF.

The chain employs TRBV19 and TRBJ2-7; 7 bases are shared with TRBD1. CDR3 size: 14 residues. In germline, CDR1 is LNHDA, CDR2 SQIVND (reference sequence). The junction had 6 bases not matched to a gene; V was cut back by 6 bases and J by 1 base. Here the CDR3 reads CASRTHRGSYEQYF. The CDR3 region has the DNA TGTGCCAGTAGGACTCACAGGGGTTCCTACGAGCAGTACTTC.

The J gene is TRBJ2-7, the V gene TRBV28; 7 bases map to TRBD2. Germline V gene sequence: CDR1 MDHEN, CDR2 SYDVKM. J lost 3 bases, V lost 2 bases, and 4 bases had no gene match. The CDR3 runs 14 residues. CDR3 sequence (DNA): TGTGCCAGCAGTTTAATCAGGGAGGGCTACGAGCAGTACTTC. It codes for CASSLIREGYEQYF. The variable domain in full, completed from reference TRBV28 and TRBJ2-7, reads DVKVTQSSRYLVKRTGEKVFLECVQDMDHENMFWYRQDPGLGLRLIYFSYDVKMKEKGDIPEGYSVSREKKERFSLILESASTNQTSMYLCASSLIREGYEQYFGPGTRLTVT.

This clone was seen a few times. This chain uses TRBV11-2 with TRBJ1-6, with a tentative D call TRBD1 (6 bases). Germline loops: CDR1 SGHAT, CDR2 FQNNGV. V was shortened by 5 bases and J by 8 bases, with 13 bases between the two germline ends. The CDR3 is 14 amino acids. The DNA of the CDR3 is TGTGCCAGCAGCCACAATCACAGGGATTCACCCCTCCACTTT. Its translation: CASSHNHRDSPLHF.

V is TRBV14 and J is TRBJ2-3; maybe TRBD1 (6 bases). Germline V CDR1 and CDR2: SGHDN, FVKESK. The CDR3 is 16 residues long. Trimming cost V 1 base and J 8 bases, with 19 bases left between them. The CDR3 bases are TGTGCCAGCAGCCAAGTCCCAGGGGCGCTGGTTGGTACGCAGTATTTT. The encoded protein is CASSQVPGALVGTQYF.

Written as DNA, the CDR3 is TGTGCCAGCACCCAATCCGGGACAGGAAACACCATATATTTT. This gives the protein CASTQSGTGNTIYF. This chain links TRBV6-6 with TRBJ1-3; maybe TRBD1 (6 bases). The germline V and J ends were trimmed by 7 bases and 4 bases, with 14 bases remaining between them. The germline gives CDR1 MNHNY, CDR2 SVGAGI (reference sequence). The CDR3 contains 14 residues.

The chain has TRBV30 and TRBJ1-2; D possibly corresponds to TRBD1 (6 bases). The CDR3 has 15 residues. Looked up from germline, CDR1 is GTSNPN and CDR2 is SVGIG (reference sequence). V was trimmed by 2 bases and J by 8 bases, leaving 21 bases between them. CDR3 in amino acids: CAWSPTLLTGHGYTF. The CDR3 DNA reads as TGTGCCTGGAGTCCCACCCTTCTTACAGGGCACGGCTACACCTTC.

This chain uses TRBV10-2 with TRBJ2-7; D may be TRBD2 (7 bases). The CDR3 spans 13 residues. With 6 bases removed from V and 2 bases from J, the gap between germline ends came to 11 bases. Germline CDR1 is WSHSY and CDR2 is SAAADI. CDR3 loop: CASSGGQAYEQYF. DNA for the CDR3: TGCGCCAGCAGCGGGGGGCAAGCCTACGAGCAGTACTTC.

The chain is built from TRBV5-1 and TRBJ1-4; D is possibly TRBD1 (5 bases). Germline loops: CDR1 SGHRS, CDR2 YFSETQ. This CDR3 comprises 14 residues. V lost 2 bases, J lost 8 bases, and 13 bases lay in between. The CDR3 loop reads CASSFSGYGEKLFF. CDR3 DNA: TGCGCCAGCAGCTTTTCAGGGTATGGCGAAAAACTGTTTTTT.

The V gene is TRBV6-5, the J gene TRBJ1-3; D perhaps matches TRBD1 (6 bases). In germline, CDR1 is MNHEY, CDR2 SVGAGI. The CDR3 is made up of 14 amino acids. The V end lost 6 bases, the J end lost 0 bases, and 9 bases lay between the germline ends. The CDR3 DNA sequence: TGTGCCAGCAGGCCAGGGGTCTCTGGAAACACCATATATTTT. Translating gives CASRPGVSGNTIYF.

This clone was seen a handful of times. The chain links TRBV23-1 to TRBJ1-2, with D uncertain. TRBV23-1 is recorded as an ORF, its role being uncertain. Trimming left V 4 bases short and J 3 bases short, with 18 bases between. This CDR3 spans 16 amino acids. For the CDR3, the DNA is TGCGCCAGCAGTCGTGCCACTCGCAGGACTGACTATGGCTACACCTTC. It specifies CASSRATRRTDYGYTF.

This clone was counted between two and nine times. The chain employs TRBV27 and TRBJ2-5; D possibly corresponds to TRBD2 (6 bases). This CDR3 contains 14 residues. The V end lost 6 bases, the J end lost 1 base, and 12 bases lay between the germline ends. Looked up from germline, CDR1 is MNHEY and CDR2 is SMNVEV (reference sequence). Written as DNA, the CDR3 is TGTGCCAGCAGGGGCCCGACTAGCCAAGAGACCCAGTACTTC. Protein: CASRGPTSQETQYF.

The V and J genes are TRBV19 and TRBJ2-7; tentatively, D is TRBD2 (5 bases). Germline CDR1 reads LNHDA; CDR2 reads SQIVND (reference sequence). This CDR3 comprises 14 residues. Trimming took 1 base from V and 0 from J, leaving 7 bases between them. CDR3 coding DNA: TGTGCCAGTAGTATAGCGGGGAGCTCCTACGAGCAGTACTTC. Protein product: CASSIAGSSYEQYF.

The chain uses TRBV19 and TRBJ2-2, with TRBD1 matching 9 bases. From germline, CDR1 is LNHDA and CDR2 SQIVND (reference sequence). With 3 bases clipped from V and 5 bases from J, the junction kept 10 bases outside the gene matches. The CDR3 is 17 residues long. The CDR3 DNA is TGTGCCAGTAGTATGGACGACAGGGGGGGTTGGACCGGGGAGCTGTTTTTT. Translating gives CASSMDDRGGWTGELFF.

The chain is built from TRBV28 and TRBJ2-7; a weak D match, TRBD1 (5 bases). The CDR3 extends over 13 amino acids. The V end lost 6 bases, the J end lost 4 bases, and 13 bases lay between the germline ends. Germline values: CDR1 MDHEN, CDR2 SYDVKM. CDR3 sequence reads: CASSKTAPYEQYF. The CDR3 DNA follows: TGTGCCAGCAGCAAGACAGCTCCGTACGAGCAGTACTTC.

This clone was found many times. This sample includes further DNA sequences coding for the same CDR3. V is TRBV30 and J is TRBJ1-2; tentative D call: TRBD1 (6 bases). The CDR3 runs to 11 residues. Trimming removed 2 bases at V and 8 bases at J, with 9 bases between. From germline, CDR1 is GTSNPN and CDR2 SVGIG (reference sequence). The CDR3 nucleotides read TGTGCCTGGAGTCCGGGGGGCGGCTACACCTTC. It encodes CAWSPGGGYTF. Full variable domain (rest looked up from reference TRBV30 and TRBJ1-2): SQTIHQWPATLVQPVGSPLSLECTVEGTSNPNLYWYRQAAGRGLQLLFYSVGIGQISSEVPQNLSASRPQDRQFILSSKKLLLSDSGFYLCAWSPGGGYTFGSGTRLTVV.

The gene calls are TRBV11-3 and TRBJ2-3; TRBD1 matches at 9 bases. This CDR3 region has 15 residues. The junction had 4 bases not matched to a gene; V was cut back by 5 bases and J by 1 base. Germline V gene data show CDR1 as SGHNT and CDR2 as YENEEA. The CDR3 DNA follows: TGTGCCAGCAGCCGGACAGGGGATGGCACAGATACGCAGTATTTT. Amino acids: CASSRTGDGTDTQYF.

This chain connects TRBV24-1 to TRBJ2-5; D unclear. V dropped 2 bases and J dropped 2 bases, with 5 bases sitting between them. Germline V CDR1 and CDR2: KGHDR, SFDVKD. The CDR3 runs 13 residues. The CDR3 is CATSDWQQETQYF. CDR3 nucleotides: TGTGCCACCAGTGATTGGCAACAAGAGACCCAGTACTTC.

The chain joins TRBV15 to TRBJ2-5; D possibly corresponds to TRBD2 (5 bases). Germline CDR1 is LNHNV and CDR2 is YYDKDF (reference sequence). Deletions cut 1 base from V and 2 bases from J, with 14 bases between. This CDR3 region has 16 residues. CDR3 region: CATSRVRADGQETQYF. In DNA form, the CDR3 reads TGTGCCACCAGCAGAGTGCGGGCCGATGGGCAAGAGACCCAGTACTTC. Using reference TRBV15 and TRBJ2-5 for the parts outside the CDR3, the full variable domain is DAMVIQNPRYQVTQFGKPVTLSCSQTLNHNVMYWYQQKSSQAPKLLFHYYDKDFNNEADTPDNFQSRRPNTSFCFLDIRSPGLGDTAMYLCATSRVRADGQETQYFGPGTRLLVL.

This chain uses TRBV11-2 with TRBJ1-4; possible D gene TRBD1, 5 bases. Trimming cost V 4 bases and J 7 bases, with 16 bases left between them. Germline CDR1 and CDR2: SGHAT and FQNNGV. This CDR3 comprises 15 residues. Here the CDR3 DNA reads TGTGCCAGCAGCTCCCTCGGGGGGATGGCTGAAAAACTGTTTTTT. It yields the protein CASSSLGGMAEKLFF.